This T cell receptor beta chain was sequenced in a study of blood T cells in healthy people across ages. In each sample, at least 6 million PBMCs were isolated. Primers used in a second PCR of roughly 6 to 11 cycles were a sample-barcoded 5' primer and a J-beta primer mix. TCRdb reanalysed the 5' RACE reads using MiXCR and keeps one entry per CDR3 protein. The data hold some 800,000 distinct CDR3 sequences, with roughly 44% observed a single time. Germline CDR1 reads SGHDT; CDR2 reads YYEEEE. The CDR3 extends over 13 amino acids. Study results and limitations: Compared with aged donors, long-lived donors showed fewer expanded clones, suggesting selection. What prevented conclusive comparison of naive and antigen-experienced cells was that PBMCs were unsorted.

As for this clonotype: Its specificity is not known.

The source is a man aged 60 to 75 in good health. Input material: blood. The gene calls are TRBV5-6 and TRBJ2-5; D is uncertain. The J call is doubtful: the DNA matches TRBJ2-7 better. In DNA, the CDR3 is TGTGCCAGCAGCTTTCGCCAGCTCGACGAGCAGTACTTC. Protein product: CASSFRQLDEQYF.